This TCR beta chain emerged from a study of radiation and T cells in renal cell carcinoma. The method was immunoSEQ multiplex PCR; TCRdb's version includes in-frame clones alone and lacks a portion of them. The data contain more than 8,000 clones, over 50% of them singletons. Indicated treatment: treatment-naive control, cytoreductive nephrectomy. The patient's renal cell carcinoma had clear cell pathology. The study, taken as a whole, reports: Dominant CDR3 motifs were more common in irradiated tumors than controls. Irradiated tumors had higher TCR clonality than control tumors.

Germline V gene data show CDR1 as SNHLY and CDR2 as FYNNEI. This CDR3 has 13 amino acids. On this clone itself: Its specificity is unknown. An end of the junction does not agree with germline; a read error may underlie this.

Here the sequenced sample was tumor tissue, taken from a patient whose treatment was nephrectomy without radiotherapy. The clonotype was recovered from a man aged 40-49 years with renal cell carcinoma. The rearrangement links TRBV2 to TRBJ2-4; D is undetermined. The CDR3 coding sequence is TGTGCCAGCAGTCTCGAGGCACCGAGACCCCCCCCCTTC. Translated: CASSLEAPRPPPF.